Presented here are 11 T cell receptor beta chains from one specimen sequenced in a study of identical twins' blood T cells. Via MiXCR, TCRdb re-called the 5' RACE reads, giving one row per CDR3 protein. The table includes hundreds of thousands of distinct CDR3 sequences, under 30% detected once. Input material: PBMCs. The receptors originated from a woman between 18 and 55 years old in good health.

The chain is built from TRBV2 and TRBJ1-1, with D unresolved. Germline V gene sequence: CDR1 SNHLY, CDR2 FYNNEI. The CDR3 spans 11 residues. Trimming took 7 bases from V and 3 from J, leaving 6 bases between them. The CDR3 protein is CASIGYTEAFF. DNA for the CDR3: TGTGCCAGCATTGGGTACACTGAAGCTTTCTTT.

This clonotype was counted at least ten times. The rearrangement links TRBV10-3 to TRBJ2-3; D is possibly TRBD1 (6 bases). This CDR3 is built from 12 residues. The germline CDR1 and CDR2 sequences are ENHRY and SYGVKD. The germline V and J ends were trimmed by 6 bases and 3 bases, with 7 bases remaining between them. Here the CDR3 reads CAIRDRTDTQYF. CDR3 DNA sequence: TGTGCCATCAGGGACAGAACAGATACGCAGTATTTT.

The V call is TRBV20-1, the J call TRBJ2-1; 11 bases are shared with TRBD2. The V gene end was trimmed by 2 bases and the J gene end by 1 base; junction bases not matched to a gene: 4. Germline CDR1 reads DFQATT; CDR2 reads SNEGSKA (reference sequence). CDR3 size: 16 residues. The CDR3: CSARLTSGISYNEQFF. The CDR3 DNA sequence: TGCAGTGCTAGATTGACTAGCGGGATTTCCTACAATGAGCAGTTCTTC.

A few counts support this clonotype. The chain combines TRBV14 with TRBJ1-1, with D tentatively TRBD1 (5 bases). This CDR3 contains 13 residues. Trimming left V 3 bases short and J 4 bases short, with 9 bases between. CDR1 and CDR2 from the germline V gene are SGHDN and FVKESK. In DNA, the CDR3 is TGTGCCAGCAGCCATTACGGGACCACTGAAGCTTTCTTT. Translation gives CASSHYGTTEAFF.

Points on this clonotype: Relative to the germline gene, one junction end is altered; a read error may explain this. The CDR3 reads CSAVQDTESFF. The CDR3 nucleotides read TGCAGTGCGGTCCAGGACACTGAATCTTTCTTT. The chain is built from TRBV20-1 and TRBJ1-1; D may be TRBD1 (5 bases). The CDR3 loop spans 11 amino acids. Germline V gene sequence: CDR1 DFQATT, CDR2 SNEGSKA (reference sequence).

The rearrangement uses TRBV28 and TRBJ2-2; TRBD2 aligns across 10 bases. The V and J ends lost 5 bases and 4 bases, in that order; junction bases with no gene match: 10. This CDR3 is built from 17 residues. From germline, CDR1 is MDHEN and CDR2 SYDVKM. This CDR3 is CASSARTSGFITGELFF. The DNA of the CDR3 is TGTGCCAGCAGTGCTAGGACTAGCGGATTCATCACCGGGGAGCTGTTTTTT.

This clonotype was recorded a few times. The V gene is TRBV20-1, the J gene TRBJ2-3; D not resolved. The CDR3 spans 13 residues. The germline V gene has CDR1 DFQATT and CDR2 SNEGSKA (reference sequence). Trimming took off 6 bases at V and 2 bases at J, with 12 bases between the two ends. The CDR3 region has the DNA TGCAGTGCGAATAGCATCTCCACAGATACGCAGTATTTT. Translation: CSANSISTDTQYF.

This clonotype was detected only a few times. V gene TRBV6-5 combines with J gene TRBJ1-1; 8 positions match TRBD1. J lost 4 bases, V lost 7 bases, and 11 bases had no gene match. The length of the CDR3 is 15 residues. Per the germline V gene, CDR1 is MNHEY and CDR2 is SVGAGI. The CDR3 is CASNTRTGKGTEAFF. The CDR3 DNA reads as TGTGCCAGCAACACCCGGACAGGGAAGGGCACTGAAGCTTTCTTT.

The rearrangement joins TRBV5-1 to TRBJ1-1; the D gene is possibly TRBD1 (6 bases). Trimming cost V 1 base and J 0 bases, with 16 bases left between them. The CDR3 has 17 amino acids. Germline values: CDR1 SGHRS, CDR2 YFSETQ. This CDR3 is CASSLRRRGTMNTEAFF. In DNA form, the CDR3 reads TGCGCCAGCAGCTTGAGGAGGAGGGGGACTATGAACACTGAAGCTTTCTTT.

Many counts were recorded for this clonotype. This chain connects TRBV12-3 or TRBV12-4 to TRBJ2-7; D assignment may be TRBD1 or TRBD2 (5 bases each). The CDR3 has 18 residues. V was cut by 1 base and J by 2 bases, with 21 bases left in between. The CDR3: CASSLGTWYKGEPYEQYF. In DNA form, the CDR3 reads TGTGCCAGCAGTTTAGGGACTTGGTATAAAGGGGAACCCTACGAGCAGTACTTC.

The chain recombines TRBV5-1 with TRBJ1-4; D is unclear. The CDR3 has 13 residues. The germline V gene encodes CDR1 SGHRS and CDR2 YFSETQ. Trimming pared 4 bases from V and 8 bases from J, leaving 12 bases between. The CDR3 loop is CASSPGDQEKLFF. CDR3 nucleotide sequence: TGCGCCAGCAGCCCGGGAGATCAGGAAAAACTGTTTTTT.